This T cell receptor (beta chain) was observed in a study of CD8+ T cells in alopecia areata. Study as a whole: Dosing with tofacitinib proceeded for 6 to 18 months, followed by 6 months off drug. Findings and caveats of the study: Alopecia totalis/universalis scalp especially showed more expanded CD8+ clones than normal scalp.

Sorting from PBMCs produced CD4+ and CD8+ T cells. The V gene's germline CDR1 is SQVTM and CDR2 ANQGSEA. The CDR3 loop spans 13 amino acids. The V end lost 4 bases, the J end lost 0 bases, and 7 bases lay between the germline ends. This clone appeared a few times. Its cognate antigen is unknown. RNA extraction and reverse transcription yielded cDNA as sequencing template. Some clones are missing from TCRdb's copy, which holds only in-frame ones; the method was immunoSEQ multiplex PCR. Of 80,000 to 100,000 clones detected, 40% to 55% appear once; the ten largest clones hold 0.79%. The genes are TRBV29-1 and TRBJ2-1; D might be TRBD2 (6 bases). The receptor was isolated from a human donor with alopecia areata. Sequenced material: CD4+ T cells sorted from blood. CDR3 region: CSVGTNSYNEQFF. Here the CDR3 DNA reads TGCAGCGTTGGGACTAACTCCTACAATGAGCAGTTCTTC.